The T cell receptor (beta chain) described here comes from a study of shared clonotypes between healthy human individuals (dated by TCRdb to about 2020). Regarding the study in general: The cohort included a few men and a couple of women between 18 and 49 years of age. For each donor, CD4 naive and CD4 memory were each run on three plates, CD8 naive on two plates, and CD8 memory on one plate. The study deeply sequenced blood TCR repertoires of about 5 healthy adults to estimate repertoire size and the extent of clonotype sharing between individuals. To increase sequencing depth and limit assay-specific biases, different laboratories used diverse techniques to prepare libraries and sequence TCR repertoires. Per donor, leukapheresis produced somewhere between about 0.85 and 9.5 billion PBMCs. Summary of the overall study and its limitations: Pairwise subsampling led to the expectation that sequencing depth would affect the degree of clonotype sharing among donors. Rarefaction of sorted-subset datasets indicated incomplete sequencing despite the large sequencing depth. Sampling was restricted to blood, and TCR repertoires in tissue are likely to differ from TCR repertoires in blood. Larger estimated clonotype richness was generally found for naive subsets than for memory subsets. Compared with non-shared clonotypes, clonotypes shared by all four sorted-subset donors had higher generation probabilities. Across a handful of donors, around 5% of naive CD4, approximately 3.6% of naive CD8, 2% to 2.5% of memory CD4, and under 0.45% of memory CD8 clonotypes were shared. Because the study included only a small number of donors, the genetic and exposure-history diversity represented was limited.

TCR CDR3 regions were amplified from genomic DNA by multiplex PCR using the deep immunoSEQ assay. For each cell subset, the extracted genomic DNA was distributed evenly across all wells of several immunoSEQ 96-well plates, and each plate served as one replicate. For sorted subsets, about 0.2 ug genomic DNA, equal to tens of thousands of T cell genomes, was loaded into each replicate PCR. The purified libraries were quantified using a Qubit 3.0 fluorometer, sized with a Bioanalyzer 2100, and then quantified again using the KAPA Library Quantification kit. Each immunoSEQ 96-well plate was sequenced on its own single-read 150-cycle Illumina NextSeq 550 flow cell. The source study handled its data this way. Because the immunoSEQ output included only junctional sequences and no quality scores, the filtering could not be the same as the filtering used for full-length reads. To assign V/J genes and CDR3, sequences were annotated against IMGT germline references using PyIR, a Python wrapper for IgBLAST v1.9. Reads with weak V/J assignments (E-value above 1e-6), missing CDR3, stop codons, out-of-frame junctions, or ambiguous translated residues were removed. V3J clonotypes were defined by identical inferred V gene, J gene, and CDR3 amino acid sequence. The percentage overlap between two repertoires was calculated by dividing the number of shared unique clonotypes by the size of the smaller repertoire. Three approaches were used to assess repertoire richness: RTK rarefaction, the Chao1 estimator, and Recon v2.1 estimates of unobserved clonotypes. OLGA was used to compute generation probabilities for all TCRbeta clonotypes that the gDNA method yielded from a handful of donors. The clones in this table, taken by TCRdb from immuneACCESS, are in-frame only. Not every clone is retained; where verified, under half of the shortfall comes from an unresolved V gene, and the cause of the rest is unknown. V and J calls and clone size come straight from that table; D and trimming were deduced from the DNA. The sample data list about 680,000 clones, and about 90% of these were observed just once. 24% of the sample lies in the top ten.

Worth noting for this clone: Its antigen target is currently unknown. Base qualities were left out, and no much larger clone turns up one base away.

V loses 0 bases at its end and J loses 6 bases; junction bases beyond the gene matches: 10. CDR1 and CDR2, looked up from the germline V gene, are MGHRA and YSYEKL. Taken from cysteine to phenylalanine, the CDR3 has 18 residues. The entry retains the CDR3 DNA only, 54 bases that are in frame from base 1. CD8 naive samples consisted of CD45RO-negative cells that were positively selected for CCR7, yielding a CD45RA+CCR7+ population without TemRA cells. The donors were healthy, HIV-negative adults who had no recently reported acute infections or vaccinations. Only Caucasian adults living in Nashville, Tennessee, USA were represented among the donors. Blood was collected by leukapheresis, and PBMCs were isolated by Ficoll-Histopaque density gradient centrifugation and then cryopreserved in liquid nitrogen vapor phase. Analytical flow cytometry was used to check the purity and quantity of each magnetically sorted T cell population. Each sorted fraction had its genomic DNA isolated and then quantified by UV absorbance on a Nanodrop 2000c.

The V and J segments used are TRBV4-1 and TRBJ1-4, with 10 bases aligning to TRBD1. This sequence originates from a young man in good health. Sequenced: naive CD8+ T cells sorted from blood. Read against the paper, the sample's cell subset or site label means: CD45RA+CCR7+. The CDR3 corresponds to CASSQDPGTGDTDEKLFF. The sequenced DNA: TGCGCCAGCAGCCAAGACCCCGGGACAGGGGATACGGATGAAAAACTGTTTTTT.